The TCR beta chain described here comes from a study of control samples from healthy donors and cancer patients (dated by TCRdb to the early 2020s). Preparation of the library involved the immunoSEQ multiplex PCR assay. TCRdb provides this immuneACCESS table in a form limited to in-frame rearrangements. Some clones are lacking; in checked studies, under half of them reflect an unresolved V gene, and why the rest are absent is not known. The sample data list 150,000 to 200,000 clones, and around nine tenths of these were observed just once. In total, the top ten clones hold around 1.6% of the sample. Points on this clone: The clone's antigen remains unknown. Base qualities are not at hand, and no much larger clone is one base apart.

V loses 0 bases at its end and J loses 3 bases; junction bases beyond the gene matches: 6. The germline V gene encodes CDR1 SGDLS and CDR2 YYNGEE. The cysteine opens and the phenylalanine closes a CDR3 of 15 amino acids. Only CDR3 DNA is held: 45 bases, read in frame from base 1. The sequenced sample was blood. Recombination connected TRBV9 to TRBJ2-7, and 7 junction bases match TRBD2. This clonotype originated in a man in his late teens or twenties in good health. The DNA sequence is as follows: TGTGCCAGCAGCGTAGAGGGGAGGGATTACTACGAGCAGTACTTC. Its amino acids are CASSVEGRDYYEQYF.